Shown below are 12 T cell receptor beta chains from a single sample sequenced in a study of shared clonotypes between healthy human individuals. The assay was immunoSEQ multiplex PCR, and TCRdb's table has in-frame clones only and misses some. The sample lists approximately 530,000 clones; almost 97% were seen once. The sample comprised naive CD4+ T cells sorted from blood. Subset: CD45RA+ positively selected. The receptors were gathered from a woman in her twenties or thirties in good health.

This clone was recorded only once. The rearrangement uses TRBV14 and TRBJ1-5, with D possibly matching TRBD1 (5 bases). The V end was cut by 5 bases, the J end by 4 bases, with 9 bases between. Per the germline V gene, CDR1 is SGHDN and CDR2 is FVKESK. There are 13 residues in the CDR3. CDR3 residues: CASSAWGNQPQHF. Here the CDR3 DNA reads TGTGCCAGCAGCGCCTGGGGGAATCAGCCCCAGCATTTT.

The chain combines TRBV27 with TRBJ2-7; unclear D gene. This CDR3 has 16 residues. Germline V gene data show CDR1 as MNHEY and CDR2 as SMNVEV (reference sequence). Trimming shortened V by 0 bases and J by 2 bases, and 14 bases separated the two germline ends. The CDR3 DNA follows: TGTGCCAGCAGTTTATCGCTGGGTGGCTGGCCCTACGAGCAGTACTTC. Translated: CASSLSLGGWPYEQYF.

CDR3 DNA sequence: TGCGCCAGCAGCTTGACTAGTCACAATGAGCAGTTCTTC. Translation: CASSLTSHNEQFF. The chain couples TRBV5-1 to TRBJ2-1, with a tentative D call TRBD2 (5 bases). The CDR3 length is 13 residues. V lost 1 base, J lost 5 bases, and 7 bases lay in between. The germline V gene has CDR1 SGHRS and CDR2 YFSETQ. Drawing the rest from reference TRBV5-1 and TRBJ2-1, the complete variable domain is KAGVTQTPRYLIKTRGQQVTLSCSPISGHRSVSWYQQTPGQGLQFLFEYFSETQRNKGNFPGRFSGRQFSNSRSEMNVSTLELGDSALYLCASSLTSHNEQFFGPGTRLTVL.

The chain is built from TRBV5-1 and TRBJ1-1; TRBD1 might be the D (5 bases). Per germline, CDR1 SGHRS and CDR2 YFSETQ. The CDR3 loop spans 13 amino acids. The V gene lost 9 bases and the J gene lost 6 bases, with 18 bases spanning the gap. CDR3 coding DNA: TGCGCCACCGCGAGGGAAGGGGCCTCTGAAGCTTTCTTT. Translated, it gives CATAREGASEAFF.

The V and J genes are TRBV30 and TRBJ2-7; D is undetermined. The germline V gene has CDR1 GTSNPN and CDR2 SVGIG (reference sequence). Trimming stripped 0 bases from V and 3 bases from J, with 3 bases between. The CDR3 runs to 11 residues. The CDR3 is CAWSVNYEQYF. CDR3 sequence (DNA): TGTGCCTGGAGTGTAAACTACGAGCAGTACTTC.

V is TRBV14 and J is TRBJ2-3; the D is unclear. Per germline, CDR1 SGHDN and CDR2 FVKESK. The CDR3 covers 16 residues. V was clipped by 4 bases and J by 2 bases, with 16 bases between them. The CDR3 nucleotides read TGTGCCAGCAGCCTATCCTGGGGTTGGGTCACAGATACGCAGTATTTT. Translating it yields CASSLSWGWVTDTQYF.

The rearrangement uses TRBV7-3 and TRBJ2-1; 7 positions match TRBD1. This CDR3 comprises 14 residues. The J segment lost 5 bases and the V segment lost 5 bases, leaving 6 bases of the junction unmatched. The germline V gene has CDR1 SGHTA and CDR2 FQGTGA. The CDR3 loop is CASSTRQGHNEQFF. The CDR3 region has the DNA TGTGCCAGCAGCACACGACAGGGCCACAATGAGCAGTTCTTC.

The chain recombines TRBV7-9 with TRBJ2-1; 8 nucleotides match TRBD2. V shed 3 bases and J 1 base; nucleotides not matched to a gene: 8. The CDR3 extends over 17 amino acids. Germline V lookup: CDR1 SEHNR, CDR2 FQNEAQ (reference sequence). The CDR3 reads CASSFLWSGSSYNEQFF. The CDR3 region has the DNA TGTGCCAGCAGCTTTCTGTGGAGCGGGAGTTCCTACAATGAGCAGTTCTTC.

V and J are TRBV19 and TRBJ2-5, with 7 bases lining up with TRBD1. This CDR3 spans 14 amino acids. The V gene end was trimmed by 5 bases and the J gene end by 6 bases; junction bases not matched to a gene: 9. CDR1 and CDR2 (germline): LNHDA, SQIVND (reference sequence). The CDR3 region is CASSFKTGMQTQYF. CDR3 in DNA: TGTGCCAGTAGTTTCAAGACAGGGATGCAGACCCAGTACTTC.

The chain links TRBV5-4 to TRBJ1-5; tentative D call: TRBD1 (6 bases). Trimming stripped 5 bases from V and 2 bases from J, with 11 bases between. Germline V gene sequence: CDR1 SGHNT, CDR2 YYREEE (reference sequence). The CDR3 has 14 amino acids. CDR3 residues: CASRSSGGNQPQHF. CDR3 nucleotides: TGTGCCAGCAGGTCCTCAGGGGGCAATCAGCCCCAGCATTTT.

This clone was detected once. CDR3 protein: CASSFSGIADTQYF. The DNA for the CDR3 is TGTGCCAGCAGCTTTAGCGGGATCGCAGATACGCAGTATTTT. The V gene is TRBV7-2, the J gene TRBJ2-3; 8 bases align to TRBD2. The CDR3 totals 14 residues. CDR1 SGHTA and CDR2 FQGNSA come from the germline V gene. Unmatched junction bases numbered 3, after V lost 3 bases and J lost 4 bases.

CDR3 protein: CASSPSPSGANVLTF. CDR3 in DNA: TGCGCCAGCAGCCCCAGCCCCTCTGGGGCCAACGTCCTGACTTTC. The chain combines TRBV5-1 with TRBJ2-6; no reliable D call. CDR1 and CDR2 (germline): SGHRS, YFSETQ. The CDR3 runs to 15 residues. The V end lost 4 bases, the J end lost 0 bases, and 8 bases lay between the germline ends.